A selection of T cell receptor beta chains follows, all from one sample in a study of CD8+ T cells in alopecia areata. This table comes from immunoSEQ multiplex PCR, and its TCRdb copy is limited to in-frame clones, with some not included. The data contain more than 110,000 clones, about 60% of them seen just once; the ten biggest clones take up under 6.5%. The material sequenced was CD4+ T cells sorted from blood, taken at week 0. The receptors were sampled from a human donor with alopecia areata. Both conserved end residues are part of each CDR3. D genes are given only for firm matches. Not all rows give a size; the values are once, few, many and, for expanded clones, a class.

d_gene,v_gene,abundance,j_gene,CDR3nt,CDR3aa
-,TRBV2,-,TRBJ2-3,TGTGCCAGCGGCCTTGGCAGGGATACGCAGTATTTT,CASGLGRDTQYF
TRBD2,TRBV7-9,-,TRBJ2-3,TGTGCCAGCAGCTCTAGCGGGGAAAGCACAGATACGCAGTATTTT,CASSSSGESTDTQYF
TRBD1,TRBV7-2,few,TRBJ2-1,TGTGCCAGCAGCGAAAGGACAGGGCCCCTTGAGCAGTTCTTC,CASSERTGPLEQFF
TRBD1,TRBV14,once,TRBJ1-5,TGTGCCAGCAGCTCTACAGGGGTCCTTAGCAATCAGCCCCAGCATTTT,CASSSTGVLSNQPQHF
TRBD2,TRBV5-4,-,TRBJ2-7,TGTGCCAGCAGACGTAGCGGGGGGGCTGCGTACGAGCAGTACTTC,CASRRSGGAAYEQYF
-,TRBV4-1,once,TRBJ2-7,TGCGCCAGCAGCCAAGATCGGACGGCTACCTACGAGCAGTACTTC,CASSQDRTATYEQYF
-,TRBV30,-,TRBJ2-7,TGTGCCTGGAGTGTACCCGGGCTGGGCGTCTACGAGCAGTACTTC,CAWSVPGLGVYEQYF
TRBD2,TRBV18,-,TRBJ2-7,TGTGCCAGCTCACCACTACTTCGGACTAGCGGGGGGCCCTACGAGCAGTACTTC,CASSPLLRTSGGPYEQYF
TRBD1,TRBV19,few,TRBJ2-7,TGTGCCAGTAGGACCACCTCCGGGACAGGGTCCTACGAGCAGTACTTC,CASRTTSGTGSYEQYF
-,TRBV7-9,few,TRBJ2-3,TGTGCCAGCAGCTTTAGTGTATCGGATACGCAGTATTTT,CASSFSVSDTQYF
TRBD2,TRBV5-4,-,TRBJ2-2,TGTGCCAGCAGCTTGGGGACTAGCGGGCCTGTAACCGGGGAGCTGTTTTTT,CASSLGTSGPVTGELFF
TRBD1,TRBV9,-,TRBJ1-6,TGTGCCAGCAGCGTAGGACAGGGGAATAGTTCACCCCTCCACTTT,CASSVGQGNSSPLHF
-,TRBV29-1,-,TRBJ1-5,TGCAGCGCCACGGGGTCCGCCGGCAATCAGCCCCAGCATTTT,CSATGSAGNQPQHF
-,TRBV30,-,TRBJ1-3,TGTGCCTGGAGCCCCCCGGGCGGAAACACCATATATTTT,CAWSPPGGNTIYF
TRBD1,TRBV29-1,-,TRBJ1-2,TGCAGCGTGGGACAGGACCCCTATGGCTACACCTTC,CSVGQDPYGYTF
-,TRBV7-2,-,TRBJ1-1,TGTGCCAGCAGCTTAACACAGGGATGGAGTACTGAAGCTTTCTTT,CASSLTQGWSTEAFF
-,TRBV2,-,TRBJ1-1,TGTGCCAGCAGTGAAAGGGTGACGAACACTGAAGCTTTCTTT,CASSERVTNTEAFF
-,TRBV18,-,TRBJ2-7,TGTGCCAGCTCCCTACCGACAGTCTCCTACGAGCAGTACTTC,CASSLPTVSYEQYF
-,TRBV5-6,few,TRBJ2-7,TGTGCCAGCAGCTTGAAGGGGTGGGAGCAGTACTTC,CASSLKGWEQYF
-,TRBV20-1,once,TRBJ2-5,TGCAGTGCTAGAGACCCGCCGGCCCAGTACTTC,CSARDPPAQYF
TRBD1,TRBV5-1,-,TRBJ2-7,TGCGCCAGCAGCTTGGAAGGGACAGTCTACGAGCAGTACTTC,CASSLEGTVYEQYF
-,TRBV4-3,once,TRBJ1-2,TGCGCCAGCAGCCAAGAGGGAATTAGAAACTATGGCTACACCTTC,CASSQEGIRNYGYTF
-,TRBV7-9,-,TRBJ2-3,TGTGCCAGCAAACGGGGGGCCGGCACAGATACGCAGTATTTT,CASKRGAGTDTQYF
-,TRBV30,-,TRBJ2-6,TGTGCCTGGAGTAGTGGGGCCAACGTCCTGACTTTC,CAWSSGANVLTF
TRBD2,TRBV7-2,-,TRBJ2-5,TGTGCCAGCAGCTTATCACTAGCGGGGGGCTTAGGGACCCAGTACTTC,CASSLSLAGGLGTQYF
-,TRBV4-1,-,TRBJ1-1,TGCGCCAGCAGCACGAGAACGGGAGAAGCTTTCTTT,CASSTRTGEAFF
TRBD1,TRBV29-1,once,TRBJ1-1,TGCAGCGTTGAAGAGCAGGGGGGCGGAGGCACTGAAGCTTTCTTT,CSVEEQGGGGTEAFF
-,TRBV29-1,-,TRBJ1-2,TGCAGCGTTGAAGATCGTGGCAGGGCTGTTGGCTACACCTTC,CSVEDRGRAVGYTF
TRBD1,TRBV5-4,-,TRBJ2-1,TGTGCCAGCAGCGGGACAGGGAGGCACGGTGGGGATGAGCAGTTCTTC,CASSGTGRHGGDEQFF
-,TRBV14,-,TRBJ1-2,TGTGCCAGCAGCCAAGACAGGTCCTATGGCTACACCTTC,CASSQDRSYGYTF
-,TRBV30,-,TRBJ1-2,TGTGCCTGGATGGGCAGGAACTATGGCTACACCTTC,CAWMGRNYGYTF
TRBD1,TRBV29-1,few,TRBJ2-3,TGCAGCGCCCGGGACAGGGCAGATACGCAGTATTTT,CSARDRADTQYF
-,TRBV29-1,-,TRBJ1-2,TGCAGCGACCGAGGGGGAGCTAACTATGGCTACACCTTC,CSDRGGANYGYTF
-,TRBV7-9,-,TRBJ2-7,TGTGCCAGCAGCTTTGGGCAGAGACCTTTTTACGAGCAGTACTTC,CASSFGQRPFYEQYF
-,TRBV5-6,-,TRBJ2-1,TGTGCCAGCAGCACTTACAATGAGCAGTTCTTC,CASSTYNEQFF
-,TRBV7-2,-,TRBJ2-7,TGTGCCAGCAGCTTGAGTGGCTACGAGCAGTACTTC,CASSLSGYEQYF